A single sample gave rise to the 22 T cell receptor beta chains below, sequenced in a study of CXCR3-negative and CXCR3-positive naive CD8 T cells. Overall study results and limits: CXCR3-expressing naive cells carried TRB CDR3s more hydrophobic than those of CXCR3-negative naive cells.

Their target antigens are unknown. 5' RACE with UMI labels generated the TRB cDNA libraries. TCRdb reprocessed the 5' RACE reads, with one entry per CDR3 protein and no DNA. The table gives 55,000 to 65,000 distinct CDR3 sequences; the top ten clones make up about 0.57% of it. The sample comprised naive CXCR3+ CD8+ T cells from blood. Stated subset: CD45RO-CCR7+CD27+CD95- naive CD8+ T cells expressing CXCR3 (TNR3+). The receptors shown here come from a human donor in good health. Some clones in this sample may be carry-over from other donors' samples.

The chain links TRBV15 to TRBJ2-7; TCRdb selects TRBD1, and the lack of DNA leaves this call unchecked. The CDR3 spans 18 residues. The germline V gene has CDR1 LNHNV and CDR2 YYDKDF (reference sequence). The CDR3 spells CATSRERQGLNSFYEQYF.

V and J are TRBV6-6 and TRBJ2-5; the D call of TRBD1 rests on TCRdb alone, since no DNA is present to check it. The CDR3 totals 15 residues. CDR1 is MNHNY and CDR2 is SVGAGI in the germline V gene (reference sequence). CDR3 amino acids: CASSSFFDRKETQYF.

This chain joins TRBV7-9 and TRBJ2-2; checking the TCRdb D call of TRBD1 is not possible without DNA. Looked up from germline, CDR1 is SEHNR and CDR2 is FQNEAQ (reference sequence). The CDR3 consists of 17 residues. The CDR3 spells CASSLEVRTGPTGELFF.

This chain links TRBV7-2 with TRBJ2-1; the TCRdb call, TRBD2, lacks DNA for checking. Germline V lookup: CDR1 SGHTA, CDR2 FQGNSA. The CDR3 contains 16 residues. The CDR3: CASSLERLAAYNEQFF.

The chain joins TRBV7-2 to TRBJ2-5. Germline V gene data show CDR1 as SGHTA and CDR2 as FQGNSA. This CDR3 region has 16 residues. CDR3: CASSLVDALYQETQYF.

The rearrangement uses TRBV24-1 and TRBJ1-2; TCRdb picks TRBD1, but there is no DNA to check that call. Germline CDR1 reads KGHDR; CDR2 reads SFDVKD. The CDR3 runs 17 residues. The CDR3 protein is CATSDSKRTGTTYGYTF.

The rearrangement links TRBV6-5 to TRBJ2-5; TCRdb reports TRBD1, a call that lacks DNA to check it against. CDR3 length equals 14 residues. Germline CDR1 and CDR2: MNHEY and SVGAGI. The CDR3 reads CASSLGQGSWTQYF.

V usage is TRBV28 and J usage is TRBJ2-3; lacking DNA, the TRBD2 call made by TCRdb goes unchecked. The CDR3 extends over 16 amino acids. From germline, CDR1 is MDHEN and CDR2 SYDVKM. CDR3 protein: CASSPGTSGGSDTQYF.

The chain combines TRBV6-4 with TRBJ1-2; TCRdb returns TRBD1, unconfirmable since there is no DNA. This CDR3 comprises 14 residues. CDR1 is MRHNA, CDR2 SNTAGT, per germline. The CDR3 sequence: CASSEFAGIYGYTF.

The chain joins TRBV4-3 to TRBJ2-7; TCRdb's D call of TRBD1 is untestable without DNA. Per the germline V gene, CDR1 is LGHNA and CDR2 is YSLEER. This CDR3 spans 15 amino acids. This CDR3 reads CASSQERGPYYEQYF.

The chain couples TRBV28 to TRBJ1-4; TCRdb designates TRBD1, a call that cannot be tested without DNA. This CDR3 comprises 15 residues. In germline, CDR1 is MDHEN, CDR2 SYDVKM. The chain's CDR3 is CASRVPGQGNEKLFF.

The V gene is TRBV2, the J gene TRBJ2-4. Germline assignment: CDR1 SNHLY and CDR2 FYNNEI. The CDR3 is 11 amino acids. CDR3 region: CASALSNIQYF.

CDR3: CAIHPGGRNEQFF. The V call is TRBV27, the J call TRBJ2-1; TCRdb outputs TRBD1, but without DNA this stays unchecked. This CDR3 comprises 13 residues. Germline V lookup: CDR1 MNHEY, CDR2 SMNVEV (reference sequence).

This rearrangement joins TRBV29-1 to TRBJ2-7; the D call from TCRdb, TRBD2, cannot be confirmed without DNA. CDR3 length: 12 amino acids. Germline V CDR1 and CDR2: SQVTM, ANQGSEA. The CDR3 region is CSVGGATYEQYF.

V usage is TRBV23-1 and J usage is TRBJ2-3. TRBV23-1 is annotated as an ORF whose role is uncertain. The CDR3 totals 13 residues. CDR3 sequence: CASSPSLGAAQYF.

This chain links TRBV7-8 with TRBJ2-7; no DNA is available, so the TRBD2 call from TCRdb remains unchecked. The CDR3 runs to 16 residues. From germline, CDR1 is SGHVS and CDR2 FQNEAQ. CDR3 amino acids: CASSLVPGLAGYEQYF. Full variable domain (remainder filled in from reference TRBV7-8 and TRBJ2-7): GAGVSQSPRYKVAKRGQDVALRCDPISGHVSLFWYQQALGQGPEFLTYFQNEAQLDKSGLPSDRFFAERPEGSVSTLKIQRTQQEDSAVYLCASSLVPGLAGYEQYFGPGTRLTVT.

The gene calls are TRBV19 and TRBJ2-1; as DNA is missing, the TRBD1 call by TCRdb cannot be tested. The CDR3 is made up of 12 amino acids. Germline loops: CDR1 LNHDA, CDR2 SQIVND (reference sequence). The CDR3 loop reads CASSIVGGEQFF.

This sequence joins TRBV29-1 and TRBJ1-1; TCRdb lists TRBD1, though no DNA is available to test this call. Germline V gene sequence: CDR1 SQVTM, CDR2 ANQGSEA. The CDR3 has 13 residues. The CDR3 reads CSVTGDPNTEAFF. Combining the CDR3 with reference TRBV29-1 and TRBJ1-1 gives the whole variable domain SAVISQKPSRDICQRGTSLTIQCQVDSQVTMMFWYRQQPGQSLTLIATANQGSEATYESGFVIDKFPISRPNLTFSTLTVSNMSPEDSSIYLCSVTGDPNTEAFFGQGTRLTVV.

V and J are TRBV7-2 and TRBJ2-4. The length of the CDR3 is 11 residues. Germline V gene lookup returns CDR1 SGHTA and CDR2 FQGNSA. This CDR3 reads CASSLDGIQYF.

This chain joins TRBV7-9 and TRBJ1-1; TCRdb picks TRBD1, but there is no DNA to check that call. Per the germline V gene, CDR1 is SEHNR and CDR2 is FQNEAQ (reference sequence). The CDR3 consists of 15 residues. CDR3 sequence reads: CASTPADRRNTEAFF.

The chain combines TRBV15 with TRBJ1-1. The CDR3 length is 16 residues. The germline gives CDR1 LNHNV, CDR2 YYDKDF (reference sequence). CDR3 in amino acids: CATSRDGGLSNTEAFF. Supplemented by reference TRBV15 and TRBJ1-1, the full variable domain reads DAMVIQNPRYQVTQFGKPVTLSCSQTLNHNVMYWYQQKSSQAPKLLFHYYDKDFNNEADTPDNFQSRRPNTSFCFLDIRSPGLGDTAMYLCATSRDGGLSNTEAFFGQGTRLTVV.

In terms of frequency, this clonotype is medium-sized. This sequence joins TRBV29-1 and TRBJ1-4. Per germline, CDR1 SQVTM and CDR2 ANQGSEA. This CDR3 spans 16 amino acids. This CDR3 reads CSVSLGTSATNEKLFF.